This T cell receptor beta chain appears in the sequencing data of a study of blood T cells in healthy people across ages. The CDR3 spans 12 residues. The V and J ends lost 6 bases and 6 bases, in that order; junction bases with no gene match: 5. Using a J-beta primer mix together with a sample-barcoded 5' primer, a second PCR was run for about 6 to 11 cycles. TCRdb re-derived calls from the 5' RACE reads in MiXCR, one entry per CDR3 protein. The sample consists of 1.5 million to 2 million distinct CDR3 sequences, roughly two fifths of them appearing once. The TCR comes from a human donor in good health. J is TRBJ2-7 and V is TRBV12-3 or TRBV12-4; 7 bases are shared with TRBD1. The sample comprised blood. The CDR3 coding sequence is TGTGCCAGCAGCGTGACAGGGACCGAGCAGTACTTC. Its translation is CASSVTGTEQYF.